This T cell receptor beta chain was sequenced in a study of blood T cell repertoires in COVID-19 (TCRdb year 2020). Study-level background: Collaborator samples came from the United States, Italy and Spain and covered acute and convalescent phases of COVID-19. The repertoires were released in a freely available public database meant as a resource for research on the immune response to SARS-CoV-2. Samples came from the ongoing ImmuneRACE study (first 160 participants) plus 1,254 subjects from 6 global collaborators. Subjects who had been exposed to COVID-19, were actively infected with it, or had recovered from it provided the deeply sampled blood TCRbeta repertoires that made up the dataset. The material from the prospective study consisted of cDNA or gDNA derived from T cells, B-cell-depleted T cells, or PBMCs. The sample metadata nearly always contained a de-identified subject ID, COVID-19 status, age in years and sex. HLA class I and class II types, where available, came from metadata supplied by the sample provider rather than from assay-based typing.

The germline V end is reduced by 7 bases and the J end by 2 bases; junction bases left unmatched: 11. CDR1 and CDR2 were assigned from the germline V gene (reference sequence) as MNHEY and SMNVEV. The CDR3 numbers 17 residues from cysteine through phenylalanine. Only the CDR3 DNA stays, 51 bases, in frame from base 1. Whole blood was collected in K2EDTA tubes by collaborating institutions according to the institutions' own protocols. For TCRbeta analysis, collaborators shipped samples in one of three forms: frozen whole blood, isolated PBMCs, or DNA extracted from either of those sample types. About this clone itself: Its antigen is unknown. Nothing much larger sits one base from this clone, and base qualities are not available.

General study outcomes and caveats: How much clinical and demographic metadata was included differed by source and by participant, and the metadata was provided uncurated.

TCRbeta CDR3 regions were amplified from genomic DNA using the immunoSEQ Assay, a bias-controlled multiplex PCR. Per the source publication's procedure: The number of nucleated cells in each sample was estimated from the amplification of reference gene primers within the assay. Sequence reads were collapsed and filtered to measure the absolute abundance of every unique TCRbeta CDR3 rearrangement. For each sample, productive Simpson clonality was calculated by taking the square root of Simpson's diversity index across productive rearrangements. What TCRdb holds here is the immuneACCESS table cut down to in-frame rearrangements. Part of the clones is not present; checked against another copy, under half of the missing clones reflect an unresolved V gene, and the others are unexplained. The V and J calls and clone size are taken from that table; D and trimming were inferred from the DNA. This sample gives 85,000 to 120,000 clones in total; under 85% of them show up just once. The ten largest clones capture 13% to 15% of the sample.

The V gene is TRBV27 and the J gene is TRBJ2-1; TRBD2 matches 10 bases in the middle. This TCR was recovered from a woman aged 60-70 years with acute or convalescent COVID-19. The sequencing sample was made of peripheral blood. The DNA reads TGTGCCAGCATGAGGGGAGCGGGAGGGAATCCCTACAATGAGCAGTTCTTC. This gives the protein CASMRGAGGNPYNEQFF.